This TCR beta chain appears in the sequencing data of a study of early T cells in non-severe SARS-CoV-2 infection. A word on this clonotype: The antigen remains unidentified.

The CDR3 extends over 15 amino acids. V gave up 4 bases and J gave up 0 bases; unmatched junction bases: 2. The germline V gene has CDR1 MNHEY and CDR2 SVGEGT. Tagging with unique molecular identifiers was applied to individual cDNA molecules. One entry per CDR3 protein results from TCRdb running MiXCR on the 5' RACE reads. The repertoire holds 60,000 or so distinct CDR3 sequences, approximately 9.7% seen once, with about 20% in the top ten. Regarding the study as a whole: VDJdb-based matching was biased toward anti-spike CD8 responses and missed private and CD4 specificities.

The source material was whole blood. The V and J genes are TRBV6-2 or TRBV6-3 and TRBJ2-7; 11 bases are shared with TRBD2. This TCR came from an adult who was a healthcare worker with PCR-confirmed SARS-CoV-2 infection or an uninfected control (not recorded which). In nucleotides, the CDR3 is TGTGCCAGCAGTTCGACTAGCGGGGCCTCCTACGAGCAGTACTTC. This gives the protein CASSSTSGASYEQYF.